The rows below give T cell receptor beta chains drawn from one sample of a study of blood T cell repertoires in COVID-19. Measured with immunoSEQ multiplex PCR; TCRdb has only the in-frame clones, and not every one. The sample comprises a few hundred thousand clones, about nine tenths of which are singletons, and approximately 7.3% rests with the top ten. The sequenced sample consisted of PBMCs or T cells enriched from blood (not recorded which). These receptor sequences come from a man between 25 and 39 years old in a cohort exposed to, infected with or recovered from COVID-19 (not recorded which). CDR3s include the opening cysteine and the closing phenylalanine or tryptophan. Fields, in order: clone size, CDR3 length, D gene, J gene, V gene, CDR3 DNA, CDR3 protein. The D gene is left open where the match is weak. Rows may omit the clone size; those that give it use once, few, many or a size class.

- | 16 | - | TRBJ2-4 | TRBV20-1 | TGCAGTGCTAGTATCTCAGGGGAGGGGGCCAAAAACATTCAGTACTTC | CSASISGEGAKNIQYF
- | 17 | TRBD2 | TRBJ2-7 | TRBV3-1/TRBV3-2 | TGTGCCAGCAGCCTCATATCAGGACTAGCGCTAACCTACGAGCAGTACTTC | CASSLISGLALTYEQYF
- | 16 | - | TRBJ1-3 | TRBV28 | TGTGCCAGCAGCCTTGGTGGGCCTCGATCTGGAAACACCATATATTTT | CASSLGGPRSGNTIYF
once | 14 | - | TRBJ2-7 | TRBV7-2 | TGTGCCAGCAGCAAAGGGGGGGCTCAGAACGAGCAGTACTTC | CASSKGGAQNEQYF
once | 17 | TRBD1 | TRBJ1-1 | TRBV5-1 | TGCGCCAGCAGCTTCCCCGGGACAGGGAAACTGAACACTGAAGCTTTCTTT | CASSFPGTGKLNTEAFF
- | 13 | TRBD2 | TRBJ2-5 | TRBV5-4 | TGTGCCAGCAGCACGACTAGCGAAGAGACCCAGTACTTC | CASSTTSEETQYF
once | 15 | - | TRBJ2-4 | TRBV9 | TGTGCCAGCACGCGAGGAGGGAGTCATGAAAACATTCAGTACTTC | CASTRGGSHENIQYF
few | 14 | - | TRBJ2-2 | TRBV5-1 | TGCGCCAGCACCCCGGGACATCTAGCCGGGGAGCTGTTTTTT | CASTPGHLAGELFF
- | 17 | TRBD1 | TRBJ2-3 | TRBV7-9 | TGTGCCAGCAGCTTATTAAGGGGACAGGGGGCGGCAGATACGCAGTATTTT | CASSLLRGQGAADTQYF
once | 13 | TRBD1 | TRBJ1-2 | TRBV2 | TGTGCCAGCAGAACAGGGGGTCCCTATGGCTACACCTTC | CASRTGGPYGYTF
- | 17 | TRBD2 | TRBJ2-3 | TRBV6-8 | TGTGCCAGCATCCCTCGCGGGCTAGCGGGAGCGGCAGATACGCAGTATTTT | CASIPRGLAGAADTQYF
few | 17 | TRBD2 | TRBJ2-7 | TRBV18 | TGTGCCAGCTCAGCCTTGGTGACTAGCGGGAGAATCTACGAGCAGTACTTC | CASSALVTSGRIYEQYF
medium-sized | 15 | TRBD1 | TRBJ1-1 | TRBV6-5 | TGTGCCAGCACCGACCGACAGGGGTTGAACACTGAAGCTTTCTTT | CASTDRQGLNTEAFF
- | 12 | - | TRBJ1-1 | TRBV6-5 | TGTGCCACCAGTATCGCGCCGAGCGAAGCTTTCTTT | CATSIAPSEAFF
- | 14 | - | TRBJ2-7 | TRBV27 | TGTGCCAGCAGTCTCTTACAGGGCCGGAACGAGCAGTACTTC | CASSLLQGRNEQYF
- | 13 | - | TRBJ1-2 | TRBV12-3/TRBV12-4 | TGTGCCAGCAGTCTCACATCCGGGGATGGCTACACCTTC | CASSLTSGDGYTF
- | 14 | TRBD2 | TRBJ2-7 | TRBV30 | TGTGCCGGAGTCGGGCGGGGGAGGGACTACGAGCAGTACTTC | CAGVGRGRDYEQYF
- | 14 | TRBD1 | TRBJ1-2 | TRBV28 | TGTGCCAGCAGTTTTAGGGGGCGCCTCTATGGCTACACCTTC | CASSFRGRLYGYTF
- | 15 | TRBD1 | TRBJ2-4 | TRBV2 | TGTGCCAGCAGTGACCGGTTACAGGGGATAAACATTCAGTACTTC | CASSDRLQGINIQYF